The present T cell receptor (beta chain) was sequenced within a study of blood T cell repertoires in COVID-19. At the level of the study: There were acute and convalescent COVID-19 samples, and they came from the United States, Italy and Spain. Sample material is recorded as cDNA or gDNA derived from T cells, B-cell-depleted T cells, or PBMCs.

Per the germline V gene, CDR1 is SGHRS and CDR2 is YFSETQ. The CDR3 is 15 residues long. Trimming took 4 bases from V and 4 from J; bases not matched to a gene: 11. Repertoires were generated with immunoSEQ multiplex PCR, while TCRdb's copy carries only in-frame clones and drops some. The sample has about 150,000 clones; 85% to 90% are singletons. The chain links TRBV5-1 to TRBJ2-7; 7 bases match TRBD1. Sequenced sample: peripheral blood. The TCR was taken from a woman aged 40 to 50 with acute or convalescent COVID-19. The CDR3 DNA reads as TGCGCCAGCAGCGAAGGAGACAGGGTGAGGTACGAGCAGTACTTC. Protein: CASSEGDRVRYEQYF.